This record concerns one T cell receptor beta chain sequence. Its antigen is still unknown. These data are taken from a study of cytomegalovirus exposure and HLA in healthy donors. This PCR relied on a set of 60 Vbeta primers and 13 Jbeta primers. Profiled with immunoSEQ multiplex PCR; TCRdb holds only in-frame clones, not every one. The sample lists some 42,000 clones, approximately 55% seen once, with about 12% in the top ten. The CDR3 has 17 residues. CDR1 and CDR2 from the germline V gene are SGHAT and FQDESV (reference sequence). V lost 4 bases to trimming and J lost 4 bases, with 19 bases between them. Study conclusions and caveats: With later analysis, a missense DCLRE1C variant became linked to TCR beta V- and J-gene trimming. The study recorded more than 150 TCR beta chains that were cytomegalovirus-associated.

This sequence originates from a human donor in good health. Material for sequencing was PBMCs. The chain is built from TRBV11-1 and TRBJ2-2, with a weak D call TRBD2 (6 bases). CDR3 region: CASSSSGTGAPTGELFF. The DNA of the CDR3 is TGTGCCAGCAGCTCCTCCGGGACTGGGGCCCCCACCGGGGAGCTGTTTTTT.